The entry that follows covers one TCR beta chain sequence. The antigen this receptor binds is unknown. The input lacks base qualities; no much larger clone sits a single base away. Whole blood was collected in K2EDTA tubes by collaborating institutions according to the institutions' own protocols. Collaborator samples were shipped for TCRbeta analysis as frozen whole blood, isolated PBMCs, or DNA extracted from either sample type. These data are taken from a study of blood T cell repertoires in COVID-19 (dated by TCRdb to 2020 to 2021). Study-wide context: The collaborator samples originated in the United States, Italy and Spain and spanned the acute and convalescent phases of COVID-19. The prospective study material was composed of cDNA or gDNA derived from T cells, B-cell-depleted T cells, or PBMCs. The dataset comprised deeply sampled blood TCRbeta repertoires from subjects exposed to, actively infected with, or recovered from COVID-19. The repertoires were released in a freely available public database intended as a resource for research on the immune response to SARS-CoV-2. Samples were obtained from the ongoing ImmuneRACE study (first 160 participants) and from about 1,300 subjects provided by 6 global collaborators. Sample metadata almost always included a de-identified subject ID, COVID-19 status, age in years and sex. Where available, HLA class I and class II types were obtained from metadata supplied by the sample provider rather than from assay-based typing. Study-level results and caveats: The amount of clinical and demographic metadata varied by source and participant and was provided uncurated.

V and J lose 0 bases and 5 bases, and a span of 14 bases separates them. Taken from cysteine to phenylalanine, the CDR3 has 15 residues. Left in the record is the CDR3 DNA by itself, 45 bases read in frame from the first base. According to the germline V gene, CDR1 reads SGDLS and CDR2 reads YYNGEE. TCRbeta CDR3 regions were amplified from genomic DNA by means of the immunoSEQ Assay, a bias-controlled multiplex PCR. The paper's data handling went like this. The number of nucleated cells in each sample was estimated by amplification of reference gene primers within the assay. Sequence reads were collapsed and filtered to measure the absolute abundance of every unique TCRbeta CDR3 rearrangement. For each sample, productive Simpson clonality was calculated as the square root of Simpson's diversity index across productive rearrangements. In its TCRdb copy, this immuneACCESS table keeps in-frame sequences only and misses some clones. Where compared with another copy, unresolved V genes explain less than half of these, and the others have no known cause. The V and J calls and clone size are taken from that table; D and trimming were inferred from the DNA. Present in this sample are roughly 50,000 clones, approximately 80% of which were seen just once. The ten largest clones represent roughly 13% of the sample.

The source material was peripheral blood. The TCR was taken from a woman older than 75 with acute or convalescent COVID-19. The chain employs TRBV9 and TRBJ1-1; the best D guess is TRBD1, with 5 bases matching. CDR3 region: CASSVGAPGRTEAFF. The sequence in DNA is TGTGCCAGCAGCGTAGGGGCCCCAGGGAGGACTGAAGCTTTCTTT.